This TCR beta chain was sequenced in a study of OX40 agonist ivuxolimab in advanced cancers. On the study more broadly: Ivuxolimab was delivered to patients intravenously every 2 weeks at doses spanning 0.01 to 10 mg/kg.

Profiled with immunoSEQ multiplex PCR; TCRdb holds only in-frame clones, not every one. The sample carries 68,000 or so clones, about 91% recorded once. Points on this clone: Antigen specificity is unknown.

General study results and limits: Among the lowest peripheral clonal expansion occurred in 0.1-3.0 mg/kg partial responders. Also showing low normalized T-cell clonal expansion were some of the nonresponders.

The CDR3 length is 11 residues. From germline, CDR1 is ENHRY and CDR2 SYGVKD. Between the trimmed V and J ends, which lost 0 bases and 5 bases, there was a span of 1 base. The TCR sequence derives from an adult with an advanced solid tumor such as melanoma, head and neck, liver or kidney cancer. V and J are TRBV10-3 and TRBJ1-2; D gene ambiguous. Sequencing used CD4+ or CD8+ T cells sorted from blood, obtained in a trial of the OX40 agonist ivuxolimab. This CDR3 is CAISESYGYTF. CDR3 coding DNA: TGTGCCATCAGTGAGTCGTATGGCTACACCTTC.